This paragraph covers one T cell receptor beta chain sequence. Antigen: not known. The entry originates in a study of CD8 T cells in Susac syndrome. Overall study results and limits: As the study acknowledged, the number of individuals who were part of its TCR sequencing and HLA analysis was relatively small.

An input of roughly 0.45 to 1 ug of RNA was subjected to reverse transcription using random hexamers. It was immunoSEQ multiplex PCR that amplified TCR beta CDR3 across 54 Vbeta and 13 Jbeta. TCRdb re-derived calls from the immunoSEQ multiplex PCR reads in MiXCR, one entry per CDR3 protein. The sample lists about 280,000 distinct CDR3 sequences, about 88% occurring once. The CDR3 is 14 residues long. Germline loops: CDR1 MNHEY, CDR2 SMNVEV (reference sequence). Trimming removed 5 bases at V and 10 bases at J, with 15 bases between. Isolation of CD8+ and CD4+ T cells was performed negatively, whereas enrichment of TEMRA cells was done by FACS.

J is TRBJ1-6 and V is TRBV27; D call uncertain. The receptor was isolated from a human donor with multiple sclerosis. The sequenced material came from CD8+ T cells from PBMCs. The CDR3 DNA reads TGTGCCAGCAGTCCCTGGACCGGAGGATCACCCCTCCACTTT. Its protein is CASSPWTGGSPLHF.